The TCR beta chain under discussion was sequenced for a study of shared clonotypes between healthy human individuals. V was pared by 0 bases and J by 5 bases, with 18 bases between. Germline-derived CDR1 and CDR2 are SGHKS and YYEKEE (reference sequence). The CDR3 loop spans 16 amino acids. Here immunoSEQ multiplex PCR was the method, and the copy in TCRdb shows in-frame clones only, minus some. The sample contains about half a million clones, 70% to 80% of which appear only once. The sample was PBMCs. This sequence joins TRBV5-5 and TRBJ2-7; the D gene could be TRBD1 or TRBD2 (6 bases each). This clonotype was obtained from a woman between 40 and 55 years old in good health. Some clones in this sample may be carry-over from other donors' samples. CDR3 residues: CASSLELWGAYDEQYF. The CDR3 DNA sequence: TGTGCCAGCAGCTTGGAGTTGTGGGGGGCTTACGACGAGCAGTACTTC.